Listed here are 20 T cell receptor beta chains from one sample, sequenced in a study of blood T cell repertoires in COVID-19. The protocol was immunoSEQ multiplex PCR, while the TCRdb copy is restricted to in-frame clones and leaves out a portion. The sample records 200,000 to 300,000 clones, about 86% being singletons. Input material: peripheral blood. These receptors all come from a woman aged 30 to 39 who had recovered from COVID-19.

The gene calls are TRBV7-2 and TRBJ2-1; 9 positions match TRBD2. J lost 8 bases, V lost 1 base, and 6 bases had no gene match. Per the germline V gene, CDR1 is SGHTA and CDR2 is FQGNSA. The CDR3 has 15 residues. CDR3 in DNA: TGTGCCAGCAGCTTAGTGCGGGGGGGCCGGGATGAGCAGTTCTTC. This encodes CASSLVRGGRDEQFF.

The chain combines TRBV6-5 with TRBJ1-5; D may be TRBD1 (6 bases). Per the germline V gene, CDR1 is MNHEY and CDR2 is SVGAGI. The CDR3 totals 13 residues. V was shortened by 6 bases and J by 10 bases, with 16 bases between the two germline ends. Here the CDR3 DNA reads TGTGCCAGCAGCCCCGACAGGAGTAGACCCCAGCATTTT. Its translation is CASSPDRSRPQHF.

V and J are TRBV6-6 and TRBJ2-1; possibly TRBD2 for D (5 bases). Germline assignment: CDR1 MNHNY and CDR2 SVGAGI (reference sequence). Trimming took off 4 bases at V and 3 bases at J, with 16 bases between the two ends. CDR3 length equals 16 residues. In DNA form, the CDR3 reads TGTGCCAGCAGTTCCAGGCTCCCCGAGGGCTACAATGAGCAGTTCTTC. Protein sequence: CASSSRLPEGYNEQFF.

This chain uses TRBV5-1 with TRBJ1-5; D unresolved. Per the germline V gene, CDR1 is SGHRS and CDR2 is YFSETQ. Trimming cost V 0 bases and J 5 bases, with 6 bases left between them. The CDR3 covers 13 residues. CDR3 bases: TGCGCCAGCAGCTTGGAGACTTATCAGCCCCAGCATTTT. Its protein is CASSLETYQPQHF. Supplemented by reference TRBV5-1 and TRBJ1-5, the full variable domain reads KAGVTQTPRYLIKTRGQQVTLSCSPISGHRSVSWYQQTPGQGLQFLFEYFSETQRNKGNFPGRFSGRQFSNSRSEMNVSTLELGDSALYLCASSLETYQPQHFGDGTRLSIL.

The chain employs TRBV7-6 and TRBJ2-1, with D possibly being TRBD2 (7 bases). CDR3 length: 21 residues. Germline CDR1 and CDR2: SGHVS and FNYEAQ. Trimming took 5 bases from V and 4 from J, leaving 33 bases between them. The DNA of the CDR3 is TGTGCCAGCAGCCCACACCACGAGGAGAGGCGGGGGCCCTTAAATTACAATGAGCAGTTCTTC. Protein: CASSPHHEERRGPLNYNEQFF.

Written as DNA, the CDR3 is TGTGCCAGTAGTTATCGGGCTAGCGGGGATTACACCGGGGAGCTGTTTTTT. This encodes CASSYRASGDYTGELFF. The genes are TRBV19 and TRBJ2-2; 9 nucleotides align to TRBD2. V lost 5 bases and J lost 3; bases outside the gene matches: 10. Germline V gives CDR1 LNHDA, CDR2 SQIVND (reference sequence). The CDR3 extends over 17 amino acids.

The rearrangement uses TRBV3-1 (or the pseudogene TRBV3-2) and TRBJ1-5; a weak D match, TRBD1 (6 bases). CDR1 is LGHDT, CDR2 YNNKEL, per germline (reference sequence). Trimming removed 4 bases at V and 9 bases at J, with 13 bases between. This CDR3 region has 13 residues. The CDR3 region is CASSPGQARPQHF. CDR3 DNA sequence: TGTGCCAGCAGCCCGGGACAAGCTCGGCCCCAGCATTTT.

The chain is built from TRBV2 and TRBJ1-2, with D possibly TRBD1 on 5 matching bases. Germline V gives CDR1 SNHLY, CDR2 FYNNEI. The V gene lost 3 bases and the J gene lost 4 bases, with 12 bases spanning the gap. The CDR3 spans 14 residues. CDR3 sequence: CASSEPGISYGYTF. CDR3 nucleotides: TGTGCCAGCAGTGAGCCAGGGATTAGCTATGGCTACACCTTC.

The chain has TRBV9 and TRBJ1-2; D is unresolved. The V gene lost 7 bases and the J gene lost 6 bases, with 13 bases spanning the gap. Germline-derived CDR1 and CDR2 are SGDLS and YYNGEE. The CDR3 spans 12 residues. CDR3 in amino acids: CASGGNEDGYTF. In nucleotides, the CDR3 is TGTGCCAGCGGCGGGAATGAGGATGGCTACACCTTC.

V and J are TRBV7-9 and TRBJ2-7; a weak D match, TRBD1 (5 bases). Germline V lookup: CDR1 SEHNR, CDR2 FQNEAQ (reference sequence). The V and J ends lost 5 bases and 3 bases respectively, with 8 bases between them. The CDR3 runs to 12 residues. In nucleotides, the CDR3 is TGTGCCAGCAGCGGCCAGGGCTACGAGCAGTACTTC. Its protein product is CASSGQGYEQYF.

The chain is built from TRBV27 and TRBJ2-7; D gene uncertain. CDR1 and CDR2 from the germline V gene are MNHEY and SMNVEV (reference sequence). This CDR3 spans 13 amino acids. Trimming cost V 1 base and J 2 bases, with 6 bases left between them. CDR3 coding DNA: TGTGCCAGCAGTTTATTCTATACCTACGAGCAGTACTTC. It encodes CASSLFYTYEQYF.

In this sample, this clone turned up once. The chain recombines TRBV5-1 with TRBJ2-1; TRBD1 agrees at 9 bases. The V gene's germline CDR1 is SGHRS and CDR2 YFSETQ. The V gene end was trimmed by 0 bases and the J gene end by 3 bases; junction bases not matched to a gene: 4. The CDR3 length is 16 residues. CDR3 sequence reads: CASSLGQGVYYNEQFF. CDR3 coding DNA: TGCGCCAGCAGCTTGGGACAGGGGGTATACTACAATGAGCAGTTCTTC.

The CDR3 reads CASSFSRDNEQFF. The DNA for the CDR3 is TGTGCCAGCAGCTTTAGCAGGGACAATGAGCAGTTCTTC. This chain uses TRBV11-2 with TRBJ2-1; TRBD1 might be the D (5 bases). The V end lost 3 bases, the J end lost 5 bases, and 8 bases lay between the germline ends. CDR1 and CDR2 from the germline V gene are SGHAT and FQNNGV. CDR3 length equals 13 residues.

The rearrangement joins TRBV30 to TRBJ1-5, with D possibly TRBD1 on 5 matching bases. CDR1 is GTSNPN and CDR2 is SVGIG in the germline V gene (reference sequence). The CDR3 loop spans 14 amino acids. The germline V and J ends were trimmed by 4 bases and 5 bases, with 15 bases remaining between them. The CDR3 region is CAWTSDRGDQPQHF. The CDR3 DNA reads TGTGCCTGGACCTCTGACAGAGGAGATCAGCCCCAGCATTTT.

The chain employs TRBV5-4 and TRBJ1-2, with 9 bases identical to TRBD1. J was trimmed by 3 bases and V by 0 bases; bases with no gene match: 3. The CDR3 length is 15 residues. CDR1 is SGHNT and CDR2 is YYREEE in the germline V gene (reference sequence). CDR3 DNA: TGTGCCAGCAGCTTGGAGGACAGGGGTGACTATGGCTACACCTTC. It encodes CASSLEDRGDYGYTF.

The count of this clone is one. The V gene is TRBV6-5, the J gene TRBJ1-1; a weak D match, TRBD1 (5 bases). V was shortened by 0 bases and J by 6 bases, with 11 bases between the two germline ends. The CDR3 length is 14 residues. Germline V gene lookup returns CDR1 MNHEY and CDR2 SVGAGI. The CDR3 DNA sequence: TGTGCCAGCAGTTACTCTGCAGGGACTCCTGAAGCTTTCTTT. It specifies CASSYSAGTPEAFF.

This clone was seen more than once but under ten times. This chain connects TRBV9 to TRBJ2-7, with 9 bases that match TRBD1. The V and J ends lost 3 bases and 1 base, in that order; junction bases with no gene match: 2. Germline V CDR1 and CDR2: SGDLS, YYNGEE. The CDR3 has 14 residues. The CDR3 DNA is TGTGCCAGCAGCGAGGGACAGGGATCCTACGAGCAGTACTTC. Encoded protein: CASSEGQGSYEQYF.

A remark on this clone: Other nucleotide sequences from this sample produce the same CDR3. This chain uses TRBV3-1 (or the pseudogene TRBV3-2) with TRBJ1-1, with unresolved D. The CDR3 has 13 residues. V was shortened by 1 base and J by 5 bases, with 8 bases between the two germline ends. The germline V gene has CDR1 LGHDT and CDR2 YNNKEL (reference sequence). The CDR3 region has the DNA TGTGCCAGCAGCCAAGGGGCGGGGACTGAAGCTTTCTTT. This translates into CASSQGAGTEAFF.

V gene TRBV9 combines with J gene TRBJ1-2; the D gene is possibly TRBD1 (5 bases). Trimming took 0 bases from V and 2 from J, leaving 11 bases between them. CDR3 size: 15 residues. Germline assignment: CDR1 SGDLS and CDR2 YYNGEE. The CDR3 DNA reads TGTGCCAGCAGCGTAGGAGGGAGGGGAAACTATGGCTACACCTTC. It is translated as CASSVGGRGNYGYTF.

This sequence joins TRBV7-3 and TRBJ2-7; D gene unclear. Per germline, CDR1 SGHTA and CDR2 FQGTGA. CDR3 length: 13 amino acids. Trimming took off 5 bases at V and 0 bases at J, with 8 bases between the two ends. The CDR3 reads CASSLTPSYEQYF. The CDR3 nucleotides read TGTGCCAGCAGCCTGACTCCCTCCTACGAGCAGTACTTC.